These 27 T cell receptor beta chains share one sample of origin, sequenced in a study of identical twins. TCRdb reprocessed the 5' RACE reads via MiXCR and lists one record per CDR3 protein. The table shows around 450,000 distinct CDR3 sequences, with 14% occurring only once. The sample was also reused in another study, on yellow fever vaccine responses in identical twins.

Sample: CD4+ T cells sorted from blood. All receptors derive from a woman between 18 and 29 years old in good health.

The rearrangement links TRBV7-9 to TRBJ1-2; maybe TRBD1 (5 bases). The germline gives CDR1 SEHNR, CDR2 FQNEAQ (reference sequence). Trimming left V 2 bases short and J 3 bases short, with 16 bases between. The CDR3 sequence is 16 residues long. CDR3 nucleotide sequence: TGTGCCAGCAGCTTATTTATGTGGGGCGCGGACTATGGCTACACCTTC. It encodes CASSLFMWGADYGYTF.

There are a few counts of this clonotype. The chain carries TRBV20-1 and TRBJ2-1, with TRBD2 matching 11 bases. The ends lost 2 bases at V and 2 bases at J; junction bases unmatched: 5. Germline lookup yields CDR1 DFQATT and CDR2 SNEGSKA (reference sequence). This CDR3 is built from 16 residues. The CDR3 loop is CSARSRSGRAYNEQFF. Written as DNA, the CDR3 is TGCAGTGCTAGAAGCCGTAGCGGGAGGGCCTACAATGAGCAGTTCTTC.

This clonotype was counted between two and nine times. J is TRBJ2-7 and V is TRBV25-1; weak D call: TRBD2 (6 bases). CDR1 is MGHDK, CDR2 SYGVNS, per germline. The germline V and J ends were trimmed by 1 base and 3 bases, with 16 bases remaining between them. The CDR3 extends over 16 amino acids. CDR3 sequence: CASSESLGGLRYEQYF. The CDR3 region has the DNA TGTGCCAGCAGTGAATCTTTGGGGGGATTGCGCTACGAGCAGTACTTC.

This chain connects TRBV28 to TRBJ2-1; TRBD2 aligns across 12 bases. V dropped 3 bases and J dropped 10; count of bases not matched to a gene: 4. The CDR3 is 14 amino acids. From germline, CDR1 is MDHEN and CDR2 SYDVKM. This CDR3 is CASSLLGTSGEQFF. The CDR3 DNA follows: TGTGCCAGCAGTTTGCTGGGGACTAGCGGGGAGCAGTTCTTC.

V is TRBV4-1 and J is TRBJ2-6; D unclear. Trimming pared 4 bases from V and 2 bases from J, leaving 6 bases between. The length of the CDR3 is 14 residues. Germline V gene sequence: CDR1 MGHRA, CDR2 YSYEKL. The CDR3: CASSPKTGANVLTF. DNA of the CDR3: TGCGCCAGCAGCCCTAAGACTGGGGCCAACGTCCTGACTTTC.

The rearrangement uses TRBV27 and TRBJ1-5; no definite D call. Trimming removed 8 bases from V and 3 bases from J, with 17 bases in between. The CDR3 covers 15 residues. Germline CDR1 is MNHEY and CDR2 is SMNVEV (reference sequence). The CDR3 loop is CASGLLERTNQPQHF. Written as DNA, the CDR3 is TGTGCCAGCGGCCTCTTGGAAAGGACCAATCAGCCCCAGCATTTT.

V is TRBV3-1 and J is TRBJ2-2; D gene ambiguous. This CDR3 region has 14 residues. Looked up from germline, CDR1 is LGHDT and CDR2 is YNNKEL (reference sequence). Deletions cut 7 bases from V and 3 bases from J, with 12 bases between. The CDR3 coding sequence is TGTGCCAGCATCGAGCGCATCGACACCGGGGAGCTGTTTTTT. Amino acid sequence: CASIERIDTGELFF.

This clonotype was detected a few times. The J gene is TRBJ1-1, the V gene TRBV6-2 or TRBV6-3, with unresolved D. Deletions cut 6 bases from V and 3 bases from J, with 17 bases between. This CDR3 region has 15 residues. Looked up from germline, CDR1 is MNHEY and CDR2 is SVGEGT. The CDR3 sequence: CASRPLGRADTEAFF. In nucleotides, the CDR3 is TGTGCCAGCAGGCCCCTGGGGAGGGCCGACACTGAAGCTTTCTTT.

This clonotype appeared a few times. This CDR3 reads CASSQRPRGGTQYF. In nucleotides, the CDR3 is TGTGCCAGCAGCCAACGTCCGAGGGGGGGGACCCAGTACTTC. J is TRBJ2-5 and V is TRBV6-1, with a weak D call TRBD2 (7 bases). Trimming shortened V by 6 bases and J by 7 bases, and 18 bases separated the two germline ends. CDR1 is MNHNS, CDR2 SASEGT, per germline. The CDR3 has 14 residues.

This clonotype came up a few times. This chain uses TRBV20-1 with TRBJ2-7; tentative D call: TRBD2 (7 bases). Trimming pared 0 bases from V and 2 bases from J, leaving 14 bases between. The CDR3 consists of 15 residues. Per germline, CDR1 DFQATT and CDR2 SNEGSKA (reference sequence). CDR3: CSARDRGGGTYEQYF. CDR3 in DNA: TGCAGTGCTAGAGATCGGGGAGGGGGAACCTACGAGCAGTACTTC.

The genes are TRBV6-1 and TRBJ2-1; D uncertain. CDR3 size: 15 residues. Germline V gives CDR1 MNHNS, CDR2 SASEGT. V shed 6 bases and J shed 0 bases, with 12 bases lying between them. CDR3 in amino acids: CASRATQSSYNEQFF. In DNA, the CDR3 is TGTGCCAGCAGGGCTACACAGAGCTCCTACAATGAGCAGTTCTTC.

The rearrangement links TRBV5-1 to TRBJ2-7; TRBD1 or TRBD2 may be the D gene (5 bases each). The length of the CDR3 is 13 residues. V lost 7 bases and J lost 2, with 13 bases in between. Germline CDR1 reads SGHRS; CDR2 reads YFSETQ. This chain's CDR3 is CASYLEGTYEQYF. The CDR3 nucleotides read TGCGCCAGCTATTTAGAGGGGACCTACGAGCAGTACTTC.

This clonotype was detected a few times. The chain employs TRBV29-1 and TRBJ2-3, with D unclear. Trimming stripped 5 bases from V and 1 base from J, with 7 bases between. Per germline, CDR1 SQVTM and CDR2 ANQGSEA. CDR3 size: 12 residues. The DNA of the CDR3 is TGCAGCGTTAAATCAGGCACAGATACGCAGTATTTT. Translating it yields CSVKSGTDTQYF.

The chain has TRBV25-1 and TRBJ2-7; 11 positions agree with TRBD1. The V gene end was trimmed by 7 bases and the J gene end by 3 bases; junction bases not matched to a gene: 5. CDR1 and CDR2 from the germline V gene are MGHDK and SYGVNS. This CDR3 has 14 amino acids. The DNA of the CDR3 is TGTGCCAGCACCTCGGACAGGGGGCACTACGAGCAGTACTTC. It translates to CASTSDRGHYEQYF.

This clonotype was seen only a few times. V gene TRBV28 combines with J gene TRBJ2-3, with 10 bases fitting TRBD2. V was pared by 4 bases and J by 3 bases, with 13 bases of the junction left unmatched. The CDR3 spans 18 residues. Germline lookup yields CDR1 MDHEN and CDR2 SYDVKM. DNA for the CDR3: TGTGCCAGCAGTTCGTGGGCTAGCGGGGGCACAAGAACAGATACGCAGTATTTT. Translating gives CASSSWASGGTRTDTQYF.

This clonotype has just a few counts. The rearrangement links TRBV12-3 or TRBV12-4 to TRBJ1-4; a possible D gene is TRBD1 (5 bases). V was shortened by 6 bases and J by 6 bases, with 14 bases between the two germline ends. This CDR3 has 14 residues. CDR3 DNA: TGTGCCAGCAGAGCAGGGAAGCGGTATGAAAAACTGTTTTTT. It translates to CASRAGKRYEKLFF.

This chain connects TRBV2 to TRBJ2-2; D is possibly TRBD1 or TRBD2 (6 bases each). CDR3 size: 17 residues. Trimming took 9 bases from V and 1 from J, leaving 21 bases between them. The V gene's germline CDR1 is SNHLY and CDR2 FYNNEI. The DNA of the CDR3 is TGTGCCAGAAGTCGAAGGGGGGCATACGGGAACACCGGGGAGCTGTTTTTT. It specifies CARSRRGAYGNTGELFF.

This clonotype was counted a few times. The chain is built from TRBV24-1 and TRBJ2-5; 7 bases are a match to TRBD1. Germline V gene lookup returns CDR1 KGHDR and CDR2 SFDVKD. The V segment lost 1 base and the J segment 1 base; nucleotides outside the gene matches: 2. The CDR3 covers 15 residues. CDR3 DNA: TGTGCCACCAGTGATTTTGGGACAGCCCAAGAGACCCAGTACTTC. Its protein product is CATSDFGTAQETQYF.

In this sample, this clonotype turned up once. This chain uses TRBV6-2 or TRBV6-3 with TRBJ1-1; D is perhaps TRBD1 (5 bases). CDR1 MNHEY and CDR2 SVGEGT come from the germline V gene. The CDR3 length is 8 residues. Trimming stripped 8 bases from V and 11 bases from J, with 6 bases between. CDR3 residues: CASGDAFF. Written as DNA, the CDR3 is TGTGCCAGCGGGGACGCTTTCTTT.

This clonotype was picked up many times. This chain joins TRBV12-3 or TRBV12-4 and TRBJ2-2; D may correspond to TRBD1 or TRBD2 (5 bases each). V was trimmed by 3 bases and J by 5 bases, leaving 13 bases between them. CDR3 length: 15 residues. CDR3 loop: CASSLREGRTGELFF. CDR3 nucleotides: TGTGCCAGCAGTTTGCGAGAGGGACGGACCGGGGAGCTGTTTTTT.

The table lists this clonotype with a few counts. The genes are TRBV9 and TRBJ2-6; TRBD1 aligns across 8 bases. V lost 3 bases and J lost 4; bases outside the gene matches: 6. The CDR3 covers 16 residues. The V gene's germline CDR1 is SGDLS and CDR2 YYNGEE. The CDR3 sequence: CASSARGQAGANVLTF. The CDR3 DNA follows: TGTGCCAGCAGCGCCAGGGGGCAGGCCGGGGCCAACGTCCTGACTTTC. Variable domain in full (rest from reference TRBV9 and TRBJ2-6): DSGVTQTPKHLITATGQRVTLRCSPRSGDLSVYWYQQSLDQGLQFLIQYYNGEERAKGNILERFSAQQFPDLHSELNLSSLELGDSALYFCASSARGQAGANVLTFGAGSRLTVL.

The CDR3 DNA reads as TGTGCCAGCAGCTTAGTGGCAGGGGGGACTAGCGGGGGATTGGATACGCAGTATTTT. Translating it yields CASSLVAGGTSGGLDTQYF. The chain recombines TRBV11-2 with TRBJ2-3, with 14 bases matching TRBD2. V dropped 1 base and J dropped 6; count of bases not matched to a gene: 12. The germline V gene encodes CDR1 SGHAT and CDR2 FQNNGV. CDR3 length: 19 residues.

The sample holds a few counts of this clonotype. The chain links TRBV21-1 to TRBJ2-5; the table's D gene call, TRBD1, was not cross checked with the DNA. TRBV21-1 is assigned pseudogene status. The length of the CDR3 is 14 residues. DNA for the CDR3: TGTGCCAGCAGCAACCGGACAGGGGAGGAGACCCAGTACTTC. Protein: CASSNRTGEETQYF.

This clonotype has ten or more counts. V and J are TRBV29-1 and TRBJ2-1, with 7 bases matching TRBD1. V was clipped by 4 bases and J by 4 bases; unmatched bases: 7. The CDR3 extends over 14 amino acids. Germline CDR1 and CDR2: SQVTM and ANQGSEA. CDR3 DNA sequence: TGCAGCGTTGGTCAGGGGGTTGGATACAATGAGCAGTTCTTC. It translates to CSVGQGVGYNEQFF.

There are many counts of this clonotype. This chain connects TRBV20-1 to TRBJ2-5; D unclear. This CDR3 has 11 amino acids. The ends were cut back, 2 bases at V and 1 base at J, with 2 bases in the middle. CDR1 is DFQATT, CDR2 SNEGSKA, per germline (reference sequence). This chain's CDR3 is CSARLQETQYF. CDR3 DNA: TGCAGTGCTAGACTCCAAGAGACCCAGTACTTC.

The rearrangement links TRBV28 to TRBJ2-2; no definite D call. The CDR3 extends over 12 amino acids. Trimming removed 6 bases from V and 5 bases from J, with 7 bases in between. Germline V gene lookup returns CDR1 MDHEN and CDR2 SYDVKM. In DNA form, the CDR3 reads TGTGCCAGCAGCCGACCAACCGGGGAGCTGTTTTTT. Protein product: CASSRPTGELFF.

This clonotype was picked up a small number of times. V is TRBV28 and J is TRBJ2-5; TRBD2 might be the D (5 bases). Germline loops: CDR1 MDHEN, CDR2 SYDVKM. The CDR3 is made up of 14 amino acids. V was trimmed by 6 bases and J by 1 base, leaving 12 bases between them. The CDR3 coding sequence is TGTGCCAGCAGCGCTCTAGCCGGCCAAGAGACCCAGTACTTC. Amino acid sequence: CASSALAGQETQYF.